The rows below give T cell receptor beta chains drawn from one sample of a study of cytomegalovirus exposure and HLA in healthy donors. Profiling relied on immunoSEQ multiplex PCR, and the TCRdb table lists in-frame clones only, not all of them. Of 200,000 to 250,000 clones detected, around 79% appear once; the ten largest clones hold 0.2% to 0.25%. Sequencing input: PBMCs. The receptors derive from a girl aged 2 to 10 in good health and CMV-seronegative. The CDR3 runs from the conserved cysteine through the conserved F or W. Fields, in order: clone size, V gene, CDR3 length, D gene, J gene, CDR3 protein, CDR3 DNA. A D gene is named only where the DNA matches it firmly. The listing skips clone size in some rows; elsewhere it reads once, few, many or a size class.

NA,TRBV25-1,15,TRBD1,TRBJ1-2,CASSDPGQGMGGYTF,TGTGCCAGCAGTGACCCGGGACAGGGGATGGGTGGCTACACCTTC
NA,TRBV19,13,NA,TRBJ1-2,CASSRAGNYGYTF,TGTGCCAGTAGTCGGGCAGGGAACTATGGCTACACCTTC
NA,TRBV7-8,16,TRBD2,TRBJ2-1,CASSPTPTSGLNEQFF,TGTGCCAGCAGTCCGACGCCAACTAGCGGACTCAATGAGCAGTTCTTC
NA,TRBV18,17,TRBD1,TRBJ2-5,CASSPTTGTGSQETQYF,TGTGCCAGCTCACCGACGACCGGGACAGGGTCCCAAGAGACCCAGTACTTC
NA,TRBV5-4,15,NA,TRBJ2-1,CASSLGGGQYNEQFF,TGTGCCAGCAGCTTGGGCGGGGGCCAGTACAATGAGCAGTTCTTC
once,TRBV9,15,NA,TRBJ1-1,CASSTRAGGNTEAFF,TGTGCCAGCAGCACAAGGGCGGGGGGGAACACTGAAGCTTTCTTT
NA,TRBV5-1,16,NA,TRBJ2-3,CASSWADNPSTDTQYF,TGCGCCAGCAGCTGGGCCGACAACCCCAGCACAGATACGCAGTATTTT
NA,TRBV27,13,NA,TRBJ1-1,CASSMGGLTEAFF,TGTGCCAGCAGTATGGGGGGTCTCACTGAAGCTTTCTTT
NA,TRBV4-1,14,TRBD1,TRBJ1-5,CASSRGGESQPQHF,TGCGCCAGCAGCCGAGGGGGCGAAAGTCAGCCCCAGCATTTT
NA,TRBV7-2,19,TRBD2,TRBJ2-1,CASSLDINPTSGRDNEQFF,TGTGCCAGCAGCTTAGACATTAACCCCACTAGCGGGAGAGACAATGAGCAGTTCTTC
NA,TRBV10-2,13,NA,TRBJ1-5,CASSGTVYQPQHF,TGCGCCAGCAGTGGGACAGTATATCAGCCCCAGCATTTT
few,TRBV2,15,NA,TRBJ2-2,CASSVGRVNTGELFF,TGTGCCAGCAGTGTCGGCAGGGTAAACACCGGGGAGCTGTTTTTT
NA,TRBV5-1,13,NA,TRBJ2-7,CASRRTVIDEQYF,TGCGCCAGCAGACGGACAGTTATCGACGAGCAGTACTTC
NA,TRBV5-6,15,TRBD1,TRBJ1-5,CASSLLGTGAQPQHF,TGTGCCAGCAGCTTGTTAGGGACAGGGGCGCAGCCCCAGCATTTT
NA,TRBV7-9,13,TRBD1,TRBJ2-5,CASSEGAAETQYF,TGTGCCAGCAGCGAGGGGGCCGCGGAGACCCAGTACTTC
NA,TRBV10-3,17,NA,TRBJ1-3,CAISESSADSSGNTIYF,TGTGCCATCAGTGAGTCGAGCGCGGACAGCTCTGGAAACACCATATATTTT
NA,TRBV5-4,15,TRBD1,TRBJ2-7,CASSLAGQGAYEQYF,TGTGCCAGCAGCTTGGCGGGACAGGGGGCATACGAGCAGTACTTC
few,TRBV21-1,18,NA,TRBJ1-4,CASSFWGDLQGFFEKLFF,TGTGCCAGCAGCTTCTGGGGGGACCTACAGGGGTTTTTTGAAAAACTGTTTTTT
NA,TRBV19,16,NA,TRBJ2-7,CASTPEWGGRLYEQYF,TGTGCCAGTACCCCTGAATGGGGAGGTCGTTTATACGAGCAGTACTTC
few,TRBV10-3,12,NA,TRBJ2-7,CAIGPGLYEQYF,TGTGCCATCGGTCCGGGATTGTACGAGCAGTACTTC
NA,TRBV7-2,17,TRBD2,TRBJ2-1,CASSFGLAGSSYNEQFF,TGTGCCAGCAGCTTCGGTCTAGCGGGGAGCTCCTACAATGAGCAGTTCTTC
few,TRBV10-2,13,TRBD1,TRBJ2-7,CASRGQGYYEQYF,TGCGCCAGCAGAGGACAGGGTTACTACGAGCAGTACTTC
NA,TRBV7-6,13,NA,TRBJ2-5,CASSSSNPETQYF,TGTGCCAGCAGCTCCTCTAACCCAGAGACCCAGTACTTC
NA,TRBV7-9,14,NA,TRBJ1-2,CASSLATANYGYTF,TGTGCCAGCAGCTTAGCGACAGCTAACTATGGCTACACCTTC
NA,TRBV25-1,15,NA,TRBJ2-3,CASSELGRATDTQYF,TGTGCCAGCAGTGAATTGGGCAGGGCCACAGATACGCAGTATTTT
few,TRBV2,14,TRBD1,TRBJ1-6,CASSWGQEPSPLHF,TGTGCCAGCAGTTGGGGACAGGAGCCTTCACCCCTCCACTTT
NA,TRBV19,16,NA,TRBJ1-2,CASSTRWDTHNYGYTF,TGTGCCAGTAGTACCCGGTGGGACACCCATAACTATGGCTACACCTTC
NA,TRBV5-1,14,NA,TRBJ2-3,CASSLGGPTDTQYF,TGCGCCAGCAGCTTGGGGGGCCCCACAGATACGCAGTATTTT
NA,TRBV5-1,14,NA,TRBJ2-5,CASSLAPRKETQYF,TGCGCCAGCAGCTTGGCCCCTAGAAAAGAGACCCAGTACTTC
NA,TRBV29-1,14,TRBD1,TRBJ2-7,CSAAGTVSSYEQYF,TGCAGCGCCGCAGGGACAGTCAGCTCCTACGAGCAGTACTTC
NA,TRBV7-6,13,NA,TRBJ2-7,CASSLSTEYEQYF,TGTGCCAGCAGCTTATCTACAGAATACGAGCAGTACTTC
NA,TRBV4-1,13,NA,TRBJ1-1,CASSQPQGMQAFF,TGCGCCAGCAGCCAGCCACAGGGAATGCAGGCTTTCTTT
few,TRBV5-4,15,TRBD1,TRBJ2-7,CASSLSTGTAYEQYF,TGTGCCAGCAGCTTGAGTACCGGGACAGCCTACGAGCAGTACTTC
NA,TRBV7-9,13,TRBD2,TRBJ2-1,CASSWTSANEQFF,TGTGCCAGCAGCTGGACTAGCGCCAATGAGCAGTTCTTC
NA,TRBV4-1,21,TRBD2,TRBJ2-3,CASSQLPGTSGRKDSTDTQYF,TGCGCCAGCAGCCAACTCCCGGGGACTAGCGGGAGAAAGGATTCCACAGATACGCAGTATTTT
NA,TRBV25-1,15,NA,TRBJ2-7,CASSDTGTPSYEQYF,TGTGCCAGCAGTGATACCGGGACTCCGTCCTACGAGCAGTACTTC
NA,TRBV2,14,NA,TRBJ2-7,CASSMDSWIYEQYF,TGTGCCAGCAGCATGGACAGTTGGATCTACGAGCAGTACTTC
once,TRBV5-5,14,TRBD2,TRBJ2-5,CASRSRGVMETQYF,TGTGCCAGCAGAAGCCGGGGGGTGATGGAGACCCAGTACTTC
NA,TRBV10-3,13,NA,TRBJ1-5,CASARGEGQPQHF,TGTGCCTCAGCCAGGGGCGAAGGCCAGCCCCAGCATTTT
NA,TRBV5-1,17,TRBD2,TRBJ2-1,CASSLDSGGSLYNEQFF,TGCGCCAGCAGCTTGGATAGCGGGGGATCATTGTACAATGAGCAGTTCTTC
NA,TRBV5-1,14,NA,TRBJ2-3,CASSSRQTTDTQYF,TGCGCCAGCAGCTCCCGACAGACCACAGATACGCAGTATTTT
NA,TRBV27,15,TRBD1,TRBJ1-2,CASSAPGQGQYGYTF,TGTGCCAGCAGTGCACCGGGACAGGGTCAATATGGCTACACCTTC
NA,TRBV5-1,16,NA,TRBJ2-7,CASSLSGSYPIYEQYF,TGCGCCAGCAGCTTATCAGGAAGCTACCCTATCTACGAGCAGTACTTC
few,TRBV6-6,14,NA,TRBJ1-3,CASSYSSRGHTIYF,TGTGCCAGCAGTTACTCCTCCAGGGGACACACCATATATTTT
NA,TRBV7-3,15,TRBD2,TRBJ2-1,CASTGGGGGHNEQFF,TGTGCCAGCACCGGGGGGGGCGGGGGGCACAATGAGCAGTTCTTC
NA,TRBV6-5,14,NA,TRBJ1-5,CASSYDYSYQPQHF,TGTGCCAGCAGTTACGATTACTCCTATCAGCCCCAGCATTTT
NA,TRBV4-1,14,TRBD1,TRBJ2-3,CASSGGQGEDTQYF,TGCGCCAGCAGCGGCGGACAGGGGGAAGATACGCAGTATTTT
few,TRBV28,18,TRBD2,TRBJ2-3,CASSTPLAGGGLTDTQYF,TGTGCCAGCAGTACCCCTCTAGCGGGAGGAGGGTTGACAGATACGCAGTATTTT
NA,TRBV18,13,NA,TRBJ1-4,CASRTTANEKLFF,TGTGCCAGTCGAACGACAGCTAATGAAAAACTGTTTTTT
once,TRBV5-1,15,TRBD2,TRBJ2-5,CASSLDGGGPETQYF,TGCGCCAGCAGCTTGGACGGGGGGGGTCCGGAGACCCAGTACTTC
NA,TRBV10-3,14,TRBD1,TRBJ2-7,CAISEGQGPYEQYF,TGTGCCATCAGTGAGGGACAGGGGCCCTACGAGCAGTACTTC